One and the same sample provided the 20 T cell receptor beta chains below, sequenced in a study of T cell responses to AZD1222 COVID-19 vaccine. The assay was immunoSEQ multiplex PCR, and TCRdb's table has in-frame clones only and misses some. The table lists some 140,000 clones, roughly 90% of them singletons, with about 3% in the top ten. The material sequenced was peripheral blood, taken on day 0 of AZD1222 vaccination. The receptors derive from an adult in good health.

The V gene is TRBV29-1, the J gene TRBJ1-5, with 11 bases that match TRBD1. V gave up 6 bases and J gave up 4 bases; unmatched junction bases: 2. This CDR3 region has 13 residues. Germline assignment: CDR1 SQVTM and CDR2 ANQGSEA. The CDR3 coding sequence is TGCAGCGTGGGGGACAGGGGGAATCAGCCCCAGCATTTT. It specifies CSVGDRGNQPQHF. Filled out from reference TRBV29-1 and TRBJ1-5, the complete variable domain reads SAVISQKPSRDICQRGTSLTIQCQVDSQVTMMFWYRQQPGQSLTLIATANQGSEATYESGFVIDKFPISRPNLTFSTLTVSNMSPEDSSIYLCSVGDRGNQPQHFGDGTRLSIL.

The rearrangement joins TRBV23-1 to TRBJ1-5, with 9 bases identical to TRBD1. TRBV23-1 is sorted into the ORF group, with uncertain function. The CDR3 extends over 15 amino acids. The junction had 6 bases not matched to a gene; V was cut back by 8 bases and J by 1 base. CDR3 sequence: CASSWDRDSNQPQHF. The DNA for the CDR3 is TGCGCCAGCTCCTGGGACAGGGACAGCAATCAGCCCCAGCATTTT.

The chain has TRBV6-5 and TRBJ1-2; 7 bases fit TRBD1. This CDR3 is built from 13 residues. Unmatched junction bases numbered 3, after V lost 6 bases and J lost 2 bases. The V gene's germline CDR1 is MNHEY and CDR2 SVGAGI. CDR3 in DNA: TGTGCCAGCAGGAGGGACAGAAACTATGGCTACACCTTC. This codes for CASRRDRNYGYTF.

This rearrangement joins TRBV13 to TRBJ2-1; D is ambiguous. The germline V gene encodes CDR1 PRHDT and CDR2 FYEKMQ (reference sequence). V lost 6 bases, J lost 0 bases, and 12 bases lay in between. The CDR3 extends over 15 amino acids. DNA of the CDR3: TGTGCCAGCAGGAGCACTTCGAGCTCCTACAATGAGCAGTTCTTC. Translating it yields CASRSTSSSYNEQFF.

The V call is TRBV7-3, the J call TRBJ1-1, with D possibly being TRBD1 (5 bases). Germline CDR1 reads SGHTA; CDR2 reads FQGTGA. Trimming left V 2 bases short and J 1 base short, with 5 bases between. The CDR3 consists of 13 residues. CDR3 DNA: TGTGCCAGCAGCTTAGACAGGAACACTGAAGCTTTCTTT. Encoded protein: CASSLDRNTEAFF.

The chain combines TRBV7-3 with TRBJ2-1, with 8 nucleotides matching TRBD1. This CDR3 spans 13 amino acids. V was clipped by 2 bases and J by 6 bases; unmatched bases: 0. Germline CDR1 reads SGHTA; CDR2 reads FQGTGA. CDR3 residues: CASSLDRGNEQFF. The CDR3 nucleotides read TGTGCCAGCAGCTTAGACAGGGGCAATGAGCAGTTCTTC. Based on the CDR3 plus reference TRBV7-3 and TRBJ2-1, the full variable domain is GAGVSQTPSNKVTEKGKYVELRCDPISGHTALYWYRQSLGQGPEFLIYFQGTGAADDSGLPNDRFFAVRPEGSVSTLKIQRTERGDSAVYLCASSLDRGNEQFFGPGTRLTVL.

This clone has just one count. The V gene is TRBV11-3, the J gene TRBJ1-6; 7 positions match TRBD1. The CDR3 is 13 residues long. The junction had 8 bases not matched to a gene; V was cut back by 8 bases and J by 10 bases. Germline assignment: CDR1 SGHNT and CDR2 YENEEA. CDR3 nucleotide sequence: TGTGCCAGCTCACAGGGGATAAGGTCACCCCTCCACTTT. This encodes CASSQGIRSPLHF.

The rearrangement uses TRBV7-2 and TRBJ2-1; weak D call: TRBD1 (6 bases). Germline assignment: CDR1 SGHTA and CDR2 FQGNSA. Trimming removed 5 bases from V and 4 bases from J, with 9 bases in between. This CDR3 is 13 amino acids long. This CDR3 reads CASSTGQYNEQFF. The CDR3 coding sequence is TGTGCCAGCAGCACAGGACAGTACAATGAGCAGTTCTTC.

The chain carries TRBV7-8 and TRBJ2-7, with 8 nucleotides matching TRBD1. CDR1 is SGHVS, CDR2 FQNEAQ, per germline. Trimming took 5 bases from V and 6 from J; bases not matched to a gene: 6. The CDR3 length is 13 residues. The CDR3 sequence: CASSAGQGSEQYF. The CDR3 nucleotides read TGTGCCAGCAGCGCAGGACAGGGATCCGAGCAGTACTTC.

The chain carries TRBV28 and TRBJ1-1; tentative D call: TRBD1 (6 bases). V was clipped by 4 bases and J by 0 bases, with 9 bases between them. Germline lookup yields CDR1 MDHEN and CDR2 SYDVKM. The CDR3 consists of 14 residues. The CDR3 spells CASSWGGMNTEAFF. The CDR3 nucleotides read TGTGCCAGCAGTTGGGGGGGCATGAACACTGAAGCTTTCTTT.

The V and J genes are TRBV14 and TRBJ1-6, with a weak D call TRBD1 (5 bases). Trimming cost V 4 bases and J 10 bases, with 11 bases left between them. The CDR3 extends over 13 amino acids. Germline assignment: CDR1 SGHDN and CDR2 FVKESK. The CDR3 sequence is CASSLQRGSPLHF. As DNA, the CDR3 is TGTGCCAGCAGCCTTCAGAGGGGCTCACCCCTCCACTTT. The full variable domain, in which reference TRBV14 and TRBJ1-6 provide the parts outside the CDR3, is EAGVTQFPSHSVIEKGQTVTLRCDPISGHDNLYWYRRVMGKEIKFLLHFVKESKQDESGMPNNRFLAERTGGTYSTLKVQPAELEDSGVYFCASSLQRGSPLHFGNGTRLTVT.

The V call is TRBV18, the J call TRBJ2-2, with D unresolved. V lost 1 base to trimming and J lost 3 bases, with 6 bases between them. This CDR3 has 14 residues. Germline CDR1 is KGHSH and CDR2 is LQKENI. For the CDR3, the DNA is TGTGCCAGCTCACCACACCCGCACACCGGGGAGCTGTTTTTT. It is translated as CASSPHPHTGELFF.

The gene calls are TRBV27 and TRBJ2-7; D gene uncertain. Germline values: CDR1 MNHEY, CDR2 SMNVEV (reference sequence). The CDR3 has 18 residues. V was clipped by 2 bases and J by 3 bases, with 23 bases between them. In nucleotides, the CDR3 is TGTGCCAGCAGTTTAAGGGCCGGGCCTCCGGAGAGATACTACGAGCAGTACTTC. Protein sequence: CASSLRAGPPERYYEQYF.

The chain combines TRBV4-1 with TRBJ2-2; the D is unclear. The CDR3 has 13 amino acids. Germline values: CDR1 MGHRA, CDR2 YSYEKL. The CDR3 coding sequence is TGCGGCAAGACGAAACAGAACACCGGGGAGCTGTTTTTT. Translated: CGKTKQNTGELFF.

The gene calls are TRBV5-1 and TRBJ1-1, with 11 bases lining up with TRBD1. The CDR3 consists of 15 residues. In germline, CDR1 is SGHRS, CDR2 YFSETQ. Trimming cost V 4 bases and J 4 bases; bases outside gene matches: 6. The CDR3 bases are TGCGCCAGCAGCACTTTAGGGACAGGGGGCACTGAAGCTTTCTTT. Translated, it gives CASSTLGTGGTEAFF.

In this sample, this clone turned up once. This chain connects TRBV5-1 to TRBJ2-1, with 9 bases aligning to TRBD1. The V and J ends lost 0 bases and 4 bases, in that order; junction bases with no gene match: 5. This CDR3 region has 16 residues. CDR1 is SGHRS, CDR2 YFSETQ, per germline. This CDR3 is CASSLDGTGLYNEQFF. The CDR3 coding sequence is TGCGCCAGCAGCTTGGATGGGACAGGGCTGTACAATGAGCAGTTCTTC.

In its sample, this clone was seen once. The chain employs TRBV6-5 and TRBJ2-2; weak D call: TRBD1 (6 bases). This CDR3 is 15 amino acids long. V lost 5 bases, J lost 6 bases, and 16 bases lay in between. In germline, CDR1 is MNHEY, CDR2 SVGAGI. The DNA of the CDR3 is TGTGCCAGCAGTACCCTACCCAGGGGTGCCGGGGAGCTGTTTTTT. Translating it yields CASSTLPRGAGELFF.

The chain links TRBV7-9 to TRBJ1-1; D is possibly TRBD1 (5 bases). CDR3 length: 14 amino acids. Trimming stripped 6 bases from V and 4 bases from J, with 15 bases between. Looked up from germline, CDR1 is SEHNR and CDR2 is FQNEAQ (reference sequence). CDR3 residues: CASRLEGTSTEAFF. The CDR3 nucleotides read TGTGCCAGCAGGCTGGAAGGGACGAGCACTGAAGCTTTCTTT.

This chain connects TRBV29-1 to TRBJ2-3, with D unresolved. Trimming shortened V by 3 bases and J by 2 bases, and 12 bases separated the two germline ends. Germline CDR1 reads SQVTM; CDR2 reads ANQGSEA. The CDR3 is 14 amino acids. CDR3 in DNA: TGCAGCGTTGATCGCCAGACACCCACAGATACGCAGTATTTT. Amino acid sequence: CSVDRQTPTDTQYF.

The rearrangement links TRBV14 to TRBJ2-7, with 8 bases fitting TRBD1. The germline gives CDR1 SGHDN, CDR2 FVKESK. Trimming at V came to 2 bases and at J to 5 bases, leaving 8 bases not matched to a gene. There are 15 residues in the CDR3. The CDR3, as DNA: TGTGCCAGCAGCCAAAGACAGGGGCATTATGACGAGCAGTACTTC. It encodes CASSQRQGHYDEQYF.